The 27 T cell receptor beta chains below all came from one sample that was sequenced in a study of T cells in Graves' hyperthyroidism and ophthalmopathy. Researchers amplified the TCR beta CDR3 regions from RNA transcripts. With the HTBI primer set, the TCR CDR3 went through a first round of RT-PCR. TCRdb used MiXCR to reprocess the multiplex PCR reads, holding one entry per CDR3 protein. The table has approximately 420,000 distinct CDR3 sequences, roughly 15% seen once. Specimen: blood. Receptors originate from a woman under 30 with Graves' hyperthyroidism.

The genes are TRBV2 and TRBJ1-2; D is unresolved. The length of the CDR3 is 10 residues. Germline assignment: CDR1 SNHLY and CDR2 FYNNEI. V was trimmed by 10 bases and J by 6 bases, leaving 9 bases between them. CDR3 bases: TGTGCCACCGCTCGGGATGGCTACACCTTC. Amino acids: CATARDGYTF.

This clonotype was counted many times. The chain joins TRBV10-3 to TRBJ1-6; 7 bases line up with TRBD1. The CDR3 is 13 residues long. The trim removed 10 bases at V and 10 bases at J, leaving 10 bases unmatched. Germline V gene lookup returns CDR1 ENHRY and CDR2 SYGVKD. CDR3 in DNA: TGTGCCACCACACAGGGGAAGGAGTCACCCCTCCACTTT. Its translation: CATTQGKESPLHF.

V usage is TRBV10-2 and J usage is TRBJ1-5; D may be TRBD1 (6 bases). CDR1 is WSHSY and CDR2 is SAAADI in the germline V gene. V was pared by 6 bases and J by 2 bases, with 17 bases between. This CDR3 has 16 amino acids. Written as DNA, the CDR3 is TGCGCCAGCAGACCTCAGGGGCGGCTAGGCAATCAGCCCCAGCATTTT. The encoded protein is CASRPQGRLGNQPQHF.

The sample holds many counts of this clonotype. The chain recombines TRBV7-9 with TRBJ2-3; TRBD2 matches 7 bases. The CDR3 spans 16 residues. Germline trimming cut 4 bases from V and 0 bases from J; bases unmatched to any gene: 7. Per the germline V gene, CDR1 is SEHNR and CDR2 is FQNEAQ (reference sequence). The CDR3 nucleotides read TGTGCCAGCAGCTCTGAGCGGGGATCTAGCACAGATACGCAGTATTTT. This codes for CASSSERGSSTDTQYF.

This clonotype was observed at least ten times. The chain joins TRBV6-2 or TRBV6-3 to TRBJ1-1; 7 positions match TRBD1. Germline CDR1 reads MNHEY; CDR2 reads SVGEGT. CDR3 size: 16 residues. The trim removed 5 bases at V and 0 bases at J, leaving 9 bases unmatched. The CDR3 DNA is TGTGCCAGCAGTCTGTTTCCGGGACAGCTGAACACTGAAGCTTTCTTT. It specifies CASSLFPGQLNTEAFF.

The sample holds many counts of this clonotype. The chain has TRBV7-2 and TRBJ1-5, with a weak D call TRBD1 (5 bases). Trimming shortened V by 3 bases and J by 8 bases, and 14 bases separated the two germline ends. CDR1 is SGHTA, CDR2 FQGNSA, per germline. The CDR3 is made up of 14 amino acids. The DNA for the CDR3 is TGTGCCAGCAGCTTCCGGGACGGACCTAAGCCCCAGCATTTT. As protein: CASSFRDGPKPQHF.

As concerns this clonotype: At one boundary the junction diverges from the germline segment, which might be a read error. DNA of the CDR3: TGTGGCTGGGGGCAGGGCACCGAGCAGTACTTC. This gives the protein CGWGQGTEQYF. The chain has TRBV30 and TRBJ2-7; a possible D gene is TRBD1 (6 bases). The CDR3 has 11 residues. Looked up from germline, CDR1 is GTSNPN and CDR2 is SVGIG (reference sequence).

This clonotype came up many times. The chain joins TRBV7-6 to TRBJ2-1; D unclear. Germline V gives CDR1 SGHVS, CDR2 FNYEAQ. This CDR3 region has 13 residues. V lost 5 bases, J lost 9 bases, and 14 bases lay in between. As DNA, the CDR3 is TGTGCCAGCAGCCCGTCCGTGTGGAGTGAGCAGTTCTTC. It is translated as CASSPSVWSEQFF.

V is TRBV11-2 and J is TRBJ1-4, with D possibly TRBD1 on 5 matching bases. The CDR3 runs 16 residues. V was clipped by 1 base and J by 5 bases, with 14 bases between them. Germline CDR1 reads SGHAT; CDR2 reads FQNNGV. In DNA form, the CDR3 reads TGTGCCAGCAGCTTAGTGGTTGTCAGGGACAATGAAAAACTGTTTTTT. It specifies CASSLVVVRDNEKLFF.

The V call is TRBV7-9, the J call TRBJ2-7, with TRBD1 matching over 9 bases. V lost 8 bases, J lost 4 bases, and 18 bases stayed unmatched. Germline lookup yields CDR1 SEHNR and CDR2 FQNEAQ (reference sequence). The CDR3 sequence is 17 residues long. CDR3 residues: CASRLVGFRDRVYEQYF. The CDR3 nucleotides are TGTGCCAGCCGACTAGTGGGATTCAGGGACAGGGTTTACGAGCAGTACTTC.

This clonotype was seen a few times. The CDR3 spells CASSETGAGSGANVLTF. The CDR3 DNA reads TGTGCCAGCAGTGAAACAGGGGCTGGCTCTGGGGCCAACGTCCTGACTTTC. This chain joins TRBV6-4 and TRBJ2-6, with TRBD1 matching 7 bases. The germline CDR1 and CDR2 sequences are MRHNA and SNTAGT. With V trimmed by 3 bases and J by 0 bases, 5 bases remained unmatched. There are 17 residues in the CDR3.

The table lists this clonotype with many counts. J is TRBJ2-7 and V is TRBV20-1, with 7 nucleotides matching TRBD1. V trimming: 4 bases; J trimming: 9 bases; junction bases outside the gene matches: 6. Germline CDR1 reads DFQATT; CDR2 reads SNEGSKA (reference sequence). CDR3 size: 11 residues. The CDR3, as DNA: TGCAGTGCTACCGACAGGGTAAGGCAGTACTTC. Translation: CSATDRVRQYF.

V and J are TRBV5-1 and TRBJ2-6; D gene unclear. Germline CDR1 SGHRS, CDR2 YFSETQ. Trimming pared 5 bases from V and 2 bases from J, leaving 8 bases between. CDR3 length equals 14 residues. For the CDR3, the DNA is TGCGCCAGCAGGGAATACACTGGGGCCAACGTCCTGACTTTC. It codes for CASREYTGANVLTF.

This clonotype showed up just a few times. The genes are TRBV27 and TRBJ2-7, with 8 bases lining up with TRBD2. CDR3 length equals 13 residues. Germline values: CDR1 MNHEY, CDR2 SMNVEV (reference sequence). After removal of 7 bases from V and 5 bases from J, the junction contained 7 bases not matched to a gene. The CDR3: CASMKAGVHEQYF. The CDR3 region has the DNA TGTGCCAGCATGAAAGCGGGGGTGCACGAGCAGTACTTC.

This clonotype appeared many times. The gene calls are TRBV13 and TRBJ1-2; D gene uncertain. Germline V CDR1 and CDR2: PRHDT, FYEKMQ (reference sequence). Trimming cost V 4 bases and J 4 bases, with 16 bases left between them. CDR3 length: 15 residues. CDR3: CASSSAGGRLYGYTF. The CDR3 DNA sequence: TGTGCCAGCAGCTCCGCTGGAGGGCGACTCTATGGCTACACCTTC.

This clonotype showed up just a few times. This chain links TRBV20-1 with TRBJ2-3; D uncertain. The germline CDR1 and CDR2 sequences are DFQATT and SNEGSKA (reference sequence). There are 16 residues in the CDR3. Trimming removed 1 base from V and 7 bases from J, with 21 bases in between. CDR3 in amino acids: CSARVHMTLDWNTQYF. CDR3 bases: TGCAGTGCTAGAGTTCATATGACCCTAGATTGGAATACGCAGTATTTT.

This clonotype was counted between two and nine times. The rearrangement links TRBV28 to TRBJ2-1; D gene unclear. The CDR3 length is 13 residues. V shed 3 bases and J shed 5 bases, with 8 bases lying between them. Per germline, CDR1 MDHEN and CDR2 SYDVKM. The chain's CDR3 is CASSLLENNEQFF. DNA for the CDR3: TGTGCCAGCAGTTTGTTGGAAAACAATGAGCAGTTCTTC.

CDR3 coding DNA: TGTGCCAGTAGCCCTTCAGGCTACTCTGGAAACACCATATATTTT. Translation gives CASSPSGYSGNTIYF. The rearrangement links TRBV19 to TRBJ1-3; the D is unclear. The germline V gene has CDR1 LNHDA and CDR2 SQIVND (reference sequence). The CDR3 spans 15 residues. The V end was cut by 6 bases, the J end by 0 bases, with 12 bases between.

This clonotype was detected ten times or more. The V and J genes are TRBV12-3 or TRBV12-4 and TRBJ1-5; D uncertain. This CDR3 has 12 amino acids. With 3 bases removed from V and 9 bases from J, the gap between germline ends came to 9 bases. CDR3 region: CASSFPGTPQHF. The DNA for the CDR3 is TGTGCCAGCAGTTTCCCCGGTACGCCCCAGCATTTT.

This clonotype was counted many times. The CDR3 nucleotides are TGTGCCAGCAGCTGGGATGAAAAACTGTTTTTT. Translating gives CASSWDEKLFF. This sequence joins TRBV28 and TRBJ1-4; D call uncertain. Germline lookup yields CDR1 MDHEN and CDR2 SYDVKM. V lost 6 bases and J 6 bases, leaving 5 bases between the germline ends. This CDR3 has 11 residues.

This clonotype was found many times. This chain connects TRBV29-1 to TRBJ2-7; D might be TRBD2 (5 bases). Deletions cut 1 base from V and 0 bases from J, with 7 bases between. This CDR3 has 13 amino acids. Germline CDR1 reads SQVTM; CDR2 reads ANQGSEA. This CDR3 reads CSVEVGGSYEQYF. DNA of the CDR3: TGCAGCGTTGAAGTAGGAGGCTCCTACGAGCAGTACTTC.

This clonotype was detected many times. The J gene is TRBJ2-7, the V gene TRBV20-1; D is ambiguous. CDR3 length: 12 amino acids. The germline gives CDR1 DFQATT, CDR2 SNEGSKA (reference sequence). V lost 3 bases to trimming and J lost 4 bases, with 10 bases between them. Written as DNA, the CDR3 is TGCAGTGCTAGCCTCACGGCGTACGAGCAGTACTTC. Residues: CSASLTAYEQYF.

In this sample, this clonotype turned up many times. This chain joins TRBV2 and TRBJ1-1; weak D call: TRBD1 (5 bases). CDR1 and CDR2 (germline): SNHLY, FYNNEI. The length of the CDR3 is 15 residues. Trimming took 0 bases from V and 1 from J, leaving 9 bases between them. The CDR3 DNA sequence: TGTGCCAGCAGTGAAGCGGGGGGGACGAACACTGAAGCTTTCTTT. This translates into CASSEAGGTNTEAFF.

This clonotype was recorded a few times. The rearrangement joins TRBV9 to TRBJ2-1; 9 bases map to TRBD2. CDR3 length: 14 residues. Germline V lookup: CDR1 SGDLS, CDR2 YYNGEE. Germline trimming cut 0 bases from V and 7 bases from J; bases unmatched to any gene: 2. CDR3 nucleotides: TGTGCCAGCAGCGTAGCTACTAGCGGGAATGAGCAGTTCTTC. Translated: CASSVATSGNEQFF.

This chain connects TRBV30 to TRBJ2-3, with TRBD2 matching over 13 bases. The CDR3 is made up of 21 amino acids. CDR1 and CDR2 from the germline V gene are GTSNPN and SVGIG (reference sequence). With V trimmed by 1 base and J by 6 bases, 22 bases remained unmatched. CDR3 amino acids: CAWSGGLGPGLAGNVEDTQYF. The DNA for the CDR3 is TGTGCCTGGAGTGGGGGATTAGGGCCGGGACTAGCGGGAAACGTTGAGGATACGCAGTATTTT.

This clonotype occurred many times. The rearrangement joins TRBV30 to TRBJ2-5; 9 positions agree with TRBD2. The CDR3 loop spans 13 amino acids. CDR1 GTSNPN and CDR2 SVGIG come from the germline V gene (reference sequence). The V segment lost 3 bases and the J segment 4 bases; nucleotides outside the gene matches: 3. The CDR3: CAWRLAGSETQYF. CDR3 coding DNA: TGTGCCTGGAGACTAGCGGGCTCAGAGACCCAGTACTTC.

The chain links TRBV30 to TRBJ2-2; 9 nucleotides agree with TRBD1. V dropped 4 bases and J dropped 4; count of bases not matched to a gene: 1. This CDR3 comprises 13 residues. The germline V gene encodes CDR1 GTSNPN and CDR2 SVGIG (reference sequence). The CDR3 loop reads CAWTGQGTGELFF. The CDR3 nucleotides read TGTGCCTGGACGGGACAGGGCACCGGGGAGCTGTTTTTT.